The rows below give T cell receptor beta chains drawn from one sample of a study of shared clonotypes between healthy human individuals. Sequencing used immunoSEQ multiplex PCR; TCRdb keeps in-frame clones, though not all of them. The top ten hold around 1.4% of the sample, which has approximately 940,000 clones, about three quarters seen once. Sequencing was done on a sample of memory CD4+ T cells sorted from blood. Every receptor here comes from a man aged 18 to 35 in good health. CDR3s include the opening cysteine and the closing phenylalanine or tryptophan. A D gene is named only where the DNA matches it firmly.

d_call: TRBD2; v_call: TRBV14; cdr3_aa: CASSQDRLAGGADTQYF
d_call: TRBD2; v_call: TRBV6-5; cdr3_aa: CASRSSGRYGGELFF
d_call: TRBD1; v_call: TRBV27; cdr3_aa: CASSLEGQGRQETQYF
d_call: .; v_call: TRBV27; cdr3_aa: CASRAEGMKNTEAFF
d_call: .; v_call: TRBV6-1; cdr3_aa: CASSRDFTDTQYF
d_call: .; v_call: TRBV7-8; cdr3_aa: CASSLDGSHRIEETQYF
d_call: .; v_call: TRBV11-3; cdr3_aa: CASSLRGEQFF
d_call: TRBD1; v_call: TRBV30; cdr3_aa: CAWGQGRSTEAFF
d_call: .; v_call: TRBV18; cdr3_aa: CASSPFHTSNGEQYF
d_call: .; v_call: TRBV29-1; cdr3_aa: CSVERSSQGSYEQYF
d_call: .; v_call: TRBV28; cdr3_aa: CASTSAGGPSYEQYF
d_call: TRBD1; v_call: TRBV28; cdr3_aa: CASSLLGTGYGYTF
d_call: .; v_call: TRBV6-5; cdr3_aa: CASSYARTADTQYF
d_call: .; v_call: TRBV14; cdr3_aa: CASSAFDIQYF
d_call: .; v_call: TRBV27; cdr3_aa: CCQAEFNQPQHF
d_call: .; v_call: TRBV30; cdr3_aa: CAWSGTLNTEAFF
d_call: TRBD1; v_call: TRBV7-2; cdr3_aa: CASSPSGQLQETQYF
d_call: .; v_call: TRBV11-2; cdr3_aa: CASSLDLWRPSTDTQYF
d_call: .; v_call: TRBV11-1; cdr3_aa: CASSYKGVGSYEQYF
d_call: .; v_call: TRBV4-1; cdr3_aa: CASSQDLVQPQHF
d_call: TRBD2; v_call: TRBV5-1; cdr3_aa: CASRLAGQETQYF
d_call: .; v_call: TRBV6-4; cdr3_aa: CASSDRAGNTEAFF
d_call: .; v_call: TRBV28; cdr3_aa: CASSSPPGQLQPQHF
d_call: .; v_call: TRBV20-1; cdr3_aa: CSARGTPQHF
d_call: .; v_call: TRBV4-1; cdr3_aa: CASSQSSVGTDTQYF
d_call: TRBD1; v_call: TRBV5-1; cdr3_aa: CASSLGQGGHNEQFF
d_call: .; v_call: TRBV2; cdr3_aa: CASRRQPNSPLHF
d_call: .; v_call: TRBV4-3; cdr3_aa: CASSPSTGTNEKLFF
d_call: .; v_call: TRBV16; cdr3_aa: CASSRDSVGYGYTF
d_call: TRBD1; v_call: TRBV7-6; cdr3_aa: CASSLKRQGGNQPQHF
d_call: .; v_call: TRBV4-1; cdr3_aa: CASSHDPTDAIQGYTF
d_call: TRBD1; v_call: TRBV7-9; cdr3_aa: CASSTRQGHGYTF
d_call: .; v_call: TRBV5-6; cdr3_aa: CASSLELGGTEAFF
d_call: TRBD1; v_call: TRBV10-3; cdr3_aa: CAIRGTGGIFNYGYTF
d_call: .; v_call: TRBV2; cdr3_aa: CASTGRFYGYTF
d_call: .; v_call: TRBV10-3; cdr3_aa: CATQGLNTGELFF
d_call: .; v_call: TRBV30; cdr3_aa: CAWSAQKSNQPQHF
d_call: .; v_call: TRBV7-2; cdr3_aa: CASSPYGTLTYEQYF
d_call: .; v_call: TRBV5-6; cdr3_aa: CASRGTLQETQYF
d_call: .; v_call: TRBV25-1; cdr3_aa: CASSEPRGSNGYTF
d_call: .; v_call: TRBV10-3; cdr3_aa: CAISGTAQETQYF
d_call: .; v_call: TRBV7-2; cdr3_aa: CASSRDSPTGETQYF
d_call: .; v_call: TRBV29-1; cdr3_aa: CSAQDTGELFF
d_call: .; v_call: TRBV28; cdr3_aa: CASSLRMNTEAFF
d_call: .; v_call: TRBV6-5; cdr3_aa: CASMKYPNTGELFF
d_call: .; v_call: TRBV5-1; cdr3_aa: CASSLGTITPSGKGGTNEKLFF
d_call: TRBD2; v_call: TRBV29-1; cdr3_aa: CSAGTSGNNEQYF
d_call: .; v_call: TRBV19; cdr3_aa: CASTIVLSNQPQHF
d_call: .; v_call: TRBV10-3; cdr3_aa: CAISDQLGSYNEQFF
d_call: .; v_call: TRBV5-4; cdr3_aa: CASTERGYGYTF
d_call: TRBD1; v_call: TRBV29-1; cdr3_aa: CSVTGTGVAGELFF
d_call: TRBD1; v_call: TRBV5-1; cdr3_aa: CASRSTGETQYF
d_call: .; v_call: TRBV29-1; cdr3_aa: CSVVASRVGEQFF
d_call: .; v_call: TRBV29-1; cdr3_aa: CSVEELGGAEAFF
d_call: TRBD2; v_call: TRBV7-2; cdr3_aa: CASSLPIAGKETQYF
d_call: .; v_call: TRBV6-5; cdr3_aa: CASRNERGSPLHF
d_call: .; v_call: TRBV5-6; cdr3_aa: CASSFPGGTNEQFF
d_call: TRBD1; v_call: TRBV30; cdr3_aa: CAWSASTGLRTEAFF
d_call: .; v_call: TRBV15; cdr3_aa: CATSGGTARRNEKLFF
d_call: TRBD2; v_call: TRBV7-9; cdr3_aa: CASSSTGTSGYNEQFF